This is a list of T cell receptor beta chains from one sample in a study of lymphopenia after photon versus proton radiotherapy. Generated by immunoSEQ multiplex PCR, the TCRdb table keeps only in-frame clones and is missing some. The data hold over 50,000 clones, with around 87% observed a single time. The sequencing used peripheral blood, collected from a patient treated with photon-based radiotherapy. Receptor source: a man aged 35 to 55 with gastric cancer. CDR3s include the opening cysteine and the closing phenylalanine or tryptophan. A D gene is named only where the DNA matches it firmly. Only some rows state a clone size, as once, few, many or a class for expanded clones.

size: NA
V: TRBV29-1
J: TRBJ1-1
D: NA
CDR3: CSVVGSANTEAFF
DNA: TGCAGCGTTGTGGGGTCCGCGAACACTGAAGCTTTCTTT

size: NA
V: TRBV7-6
J: TRBJ2-7
D: NA
CDR3: CASSLAGRQAEQYF
DNA: TGTGCCAGCAGCTTAGCCGGACGGCAGGCCGAGCAGTACTTC

size: NA
V: TRBV13
J: TRBJ2-7
D: TRBD1
CDR3: CASSLGAPGQEFNEQYF
DNA: TGTGCCAGCAGCTTGGGGGCACCGGGACAGGAGTTCAACGAGCAGTACTTC

size: NA
V: TRBV20-1
J: TRBJ1-4
D: NA
CDR3: CSASDEKLFF
DNA: TGCAGTGCTTCGGATGAAAAACTGTTTTTT

size: NA
V: TRBV14
J: TRBJ2-3
D: NA
CDR3: CASSQDRLARGTQYF
DNA: TGTGCCAGCAGCCAAGACCGGCTAGCGCGCGGTACGCAGTATTTT

size: NA
V: TRBV25-1
J: TRBJ1-5
D: NA
CDR3: CASSVTGSNQPQHF
DNA: TGTGCCAGCAGTGTCACGGGGAGCAATCAGCCCCAGCATTTT

size: once
V: TRBV30
J: TRBJ2-3
D: NA
CDR3: CAWSGGLGNTDTQYF
DNA: TGTGCCTGGAGTGGGGGACTCGGAAACACAGATACGCAGTATTTT

size: NA
V: TRBV30
J: TRBJ1-4
D: NA
CDR3: CAWGGLGNEKLFF
DNA: TGTGCCTGGGGGGGTTTAGGTAATGAAAAACTGTTTTTT

size: few
V: TRBV27
J: TRBJ1-6
D: NA
CDR3: CASSTRYSPLHF
DNA: TGTGCCAGCAGTACTAGATATTCACCCCTCCACTTT

size: once
V: TRBV7-9
J: TRBJ1-6
D: NA
CDR3: CASSLVASPLHF
DNA: TGTGCCAGCAGCTTAGTAGCTTCACCCCTCCACTTT

size: NA
V: TRBV13
J: TRBJ1-4
D: NA
CDR3: CASSYRGSATNEKLFF
DNA: TGTGCCAGCAGCTACCGCGGCTCGGCAACTAATGAAAAACTGTTTTTT

size: NA
V: TRBV2
J: TRBJ1-3
D: NA
CDR3: CASSEGPGNTIYF
DNA: TGTGCCAGCAGTGAGGGGCCTGGAAACACCATATATTTT

size: NA
V: TRBV6-6
J: TRBJ1-1
D: NA
CDR3: CATNQEYTEAFF
DNA: TGTGCCACCAACCAGGAGTACACTGAAGCTTTCTTT

size: NA
V: TRBV7-9
J: TRBJ2-7
D: TRBD1
CDR3: CASSLEGAPHLNEQYF
DNA: TGTGCCAGCAGCTTAGAGGGGGCCCCCCACCTGAACGAGCAGTACTTC

size: NA
V: TRBV7-2
J: TRBJ1-1
D: NA
CDR3: CASSLQMNTEAFF
DNA: TGTGCCAGCAGCTTACAAATGAACACTGAAGCTTTCTTT

size: NA
V: TRBV6-1
J: TRBJ1-6
D: NA
CDR3: CASSERPISNSPLHF
DNA: TGTGCCAGCAGCGAGAGGCCTATTTCAAATTCACCCCTCCACTTT

size: few
V: TRBV9
J: TRBJ2-6
D: TRBD2
CDR3: CASSLRTSGGLSGANVLTF
DNA: TGTGCCAGCAGCCTACGGACTAGCGGGGGCCTCTCTGGGGCCAACGTCCTGACTTTC

size: NA
V: TRBV15
J: TRBJ2-1
D: NA
CDR3: CATSRGDPHYNEQFF
DNA: TGTGCCACCAGCAGGGGGGACCCCCACTACAATGAGCAGTTCTTC

size: few
V: TRBV30
J: TRBJ1-2
D: NA
CDR3: CAWSVITDWTF
DNA: TGTGCCTGGAGTGTAATAACAGATTGGACCTTC

size: NA
V: TRBV27
J: TRBJ1-6
D: NA
CDR3: CASSSPGLNSPLHF
DNA: TGTGCCAGCAGTTCACCGGGGCTCAATTCACCCCTCCACTTT